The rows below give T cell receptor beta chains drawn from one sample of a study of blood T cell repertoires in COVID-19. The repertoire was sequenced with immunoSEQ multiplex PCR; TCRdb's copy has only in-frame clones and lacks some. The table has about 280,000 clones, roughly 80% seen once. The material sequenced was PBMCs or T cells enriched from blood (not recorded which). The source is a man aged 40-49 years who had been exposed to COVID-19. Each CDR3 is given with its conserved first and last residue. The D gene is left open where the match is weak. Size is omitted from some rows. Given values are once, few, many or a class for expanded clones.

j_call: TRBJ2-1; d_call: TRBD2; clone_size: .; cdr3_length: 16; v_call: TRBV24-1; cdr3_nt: TGTGCCACCAGTGATTACGCGGGAGGAGGGTCCAATGAGCAGTTCTTC; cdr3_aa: CATSDYAGGGSNEQFF
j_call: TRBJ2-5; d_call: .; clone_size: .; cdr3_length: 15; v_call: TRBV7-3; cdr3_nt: TGTGCCAGCAGCTTAACGATCGGTCATAAAGAGACCCAGTACTTC; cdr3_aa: CASSLTIGHKETQYF
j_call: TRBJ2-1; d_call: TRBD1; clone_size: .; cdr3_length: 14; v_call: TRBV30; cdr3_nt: TGTGCCTGGAGTACCGGGACAGCCTACAATGAGCAGTTCTTC; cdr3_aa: CAWSTGTAYNEQFF
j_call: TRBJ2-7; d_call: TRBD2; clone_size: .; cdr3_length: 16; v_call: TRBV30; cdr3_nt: TGTGCCTGGACTCCCCTTAGCGGGAGGGCTGCCTACGAGCAGTACTTC; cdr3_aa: CAWTPLSGRAAYEQYF
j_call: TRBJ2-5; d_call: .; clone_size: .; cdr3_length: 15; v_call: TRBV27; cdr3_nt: TGTGCCAGCAGTTCAAGCCCCGGGGTGGGCGAGACCCAGTACTTC; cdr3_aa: CASSSSPGVGETQYF
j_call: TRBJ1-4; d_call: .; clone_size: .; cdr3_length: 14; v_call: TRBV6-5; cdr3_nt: TGTGCCAGCAGTTCCTCCGCAACTAATGAAAAACTGTTTTTT; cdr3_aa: CASSSSATNEKLFF
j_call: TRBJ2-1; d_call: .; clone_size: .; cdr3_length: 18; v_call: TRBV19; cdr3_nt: TGTGCCAGTAGTATCCTAGTTCGCGGGTTTTCCCGGTCCCATGAGCAGTTCTTC; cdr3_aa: CASSILVRGFSRSHEQFF
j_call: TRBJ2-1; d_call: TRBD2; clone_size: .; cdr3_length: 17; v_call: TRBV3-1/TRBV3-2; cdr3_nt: TGTGCCAGCAGCCAAACCACTAGCGGGAGGGCCTACAATGAGCAGTTCTTC; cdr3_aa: CASSQTTSGRAYNEQFF
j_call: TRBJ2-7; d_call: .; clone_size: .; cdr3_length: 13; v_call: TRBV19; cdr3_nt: TGTGCCAGTAGTATAGATCAGGGGTACGAGCAGTACTTC; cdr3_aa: CASSIDQGYEQYF
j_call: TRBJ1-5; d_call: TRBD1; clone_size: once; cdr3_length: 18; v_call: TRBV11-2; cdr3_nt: TGTGCCAGCAGCCAGTCCGGGACAGGGAGGGATAGCAATCAGCCCCAGCATTTT; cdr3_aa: CASSQSGTGRDSNQPQHF
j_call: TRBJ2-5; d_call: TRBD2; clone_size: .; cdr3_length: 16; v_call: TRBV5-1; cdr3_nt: TGCGCCAGCAGCTTGGCGGGGCTAGCGGCTAAAGAGACCCAGTACTTC; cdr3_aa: CASSLAGLAAKETQYF
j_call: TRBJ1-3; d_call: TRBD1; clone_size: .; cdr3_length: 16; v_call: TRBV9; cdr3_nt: TGTGCCAGCAGCGTAGGACTCGGACAGGCCGGAAACACCATATATTTT; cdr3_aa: CASSVGLGQAGNTIYF
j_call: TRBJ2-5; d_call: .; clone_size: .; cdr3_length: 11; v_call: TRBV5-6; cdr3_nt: TGTGCCAGCAGCTCTAATTCGGCCCAGTACTTC; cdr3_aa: CASSSNSAQYF
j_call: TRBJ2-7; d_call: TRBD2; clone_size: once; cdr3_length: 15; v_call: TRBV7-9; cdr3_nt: TGTGCCAGCAGCTCATGGGGAGGGAGGCTCTACGAGCAGTACTTC; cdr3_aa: CASSSWGGRLYEQYF
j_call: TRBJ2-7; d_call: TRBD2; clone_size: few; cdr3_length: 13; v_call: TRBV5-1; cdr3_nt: TGCGCCAGCAAGGGTAGCGGGAGCTACGAGCAGTACTTC; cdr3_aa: CASKGSGSYEQYF
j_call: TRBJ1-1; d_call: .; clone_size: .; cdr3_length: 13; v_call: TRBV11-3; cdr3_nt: TGTGCCAGCAGCTTACGGACAGACACTGAAGCTTTCTTT; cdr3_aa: CASSLRTDTEAFF
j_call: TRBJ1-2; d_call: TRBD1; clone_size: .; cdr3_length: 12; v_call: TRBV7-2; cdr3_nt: TGTGCCAGCAGCCGACAGGGCCTTGGCTACACCTTC; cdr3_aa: CASSRQGLGYTF
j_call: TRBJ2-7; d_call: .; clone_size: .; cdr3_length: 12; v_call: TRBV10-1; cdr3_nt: TGCGCCAGCAGCGCGAATACGGGCGAGCAGTACTTC; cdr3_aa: CASSANTGEQYF
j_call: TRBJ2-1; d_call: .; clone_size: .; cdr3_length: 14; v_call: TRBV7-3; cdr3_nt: TGTGCCAGCAGCCCGGACCAGGGTTTTCGTGAGCAGTTCTTC; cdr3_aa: CASSPDQGFREQFF
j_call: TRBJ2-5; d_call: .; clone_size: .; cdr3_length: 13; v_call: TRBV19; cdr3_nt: TGTGCCAGTAGTTGGGCCGTACAAGAGACCCAGTACTTC; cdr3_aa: CASSWAVQETQYF
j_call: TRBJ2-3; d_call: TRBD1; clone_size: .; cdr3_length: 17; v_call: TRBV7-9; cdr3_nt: TGTGCCAGCAGCTTAGGAGACAGGGGGCTGGGCACAGATACGCAGTATTTT; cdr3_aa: CASSLGDRGLGTDTQYF
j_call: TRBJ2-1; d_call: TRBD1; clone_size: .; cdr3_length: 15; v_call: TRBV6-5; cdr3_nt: TGTGCCAGCAGCGACAGGGGGAGCTCCTACAATGAGCAGTTCTTC; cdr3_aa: CASSDRGSSYNEQFF
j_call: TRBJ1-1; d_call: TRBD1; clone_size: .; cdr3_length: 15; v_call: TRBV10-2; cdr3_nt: TGCGCCAGCAGGCCTACAGGGGCGACGGGGACTGAAGCTTTCTTT; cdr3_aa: CASRPTGATGTEAFF
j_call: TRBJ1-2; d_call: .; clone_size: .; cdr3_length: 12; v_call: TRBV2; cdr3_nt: TGTGCCAGCACCGAGGATAGGTTTGGCTACACCTTC; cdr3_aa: CASTEDRFGYTF
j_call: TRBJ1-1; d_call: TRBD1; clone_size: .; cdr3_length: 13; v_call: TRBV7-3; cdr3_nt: TGTGCCAGCAGCTCAGGGGGAGGCACTGAAGCTTTCTTT; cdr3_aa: CASSSGGGTEAFF
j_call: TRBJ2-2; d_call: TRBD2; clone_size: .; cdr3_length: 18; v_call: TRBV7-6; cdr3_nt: TGTGCCAGCAGCTCCCTCCCAATAGCGGGAGTGAACACCGGGGAGCTGTTTTTT; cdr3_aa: CASSSLPIAGVNTGELFF
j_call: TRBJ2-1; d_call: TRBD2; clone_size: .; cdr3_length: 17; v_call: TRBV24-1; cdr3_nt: TGTGCCACCAGTGACCCGGGACTAGCGGGAGGTATAAATGAGCAGTTCTTC; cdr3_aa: CATSDPGLAGGINEQFF
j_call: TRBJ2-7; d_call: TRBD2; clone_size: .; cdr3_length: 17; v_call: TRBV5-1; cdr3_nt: TGCGCCAGCAGCTTGGACAGACTAGCGGGAGGGCCCTACGAGCAGTACTTC; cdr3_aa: CASSLDRLAGGPYEQYF
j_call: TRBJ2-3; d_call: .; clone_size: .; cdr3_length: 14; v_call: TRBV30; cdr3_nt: TGTGCCTGGAGTGACCAGGTACAACGAGATACGCAGTATTTT; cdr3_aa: CAWSDQVQRDTQYF
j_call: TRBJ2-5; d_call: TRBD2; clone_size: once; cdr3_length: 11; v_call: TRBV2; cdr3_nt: TGTGCCAGCAGTGAAGAGGGACTAGCGTACTTC; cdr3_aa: CASSEEGLAYF
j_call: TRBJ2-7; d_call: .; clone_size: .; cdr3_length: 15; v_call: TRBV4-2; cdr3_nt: TGTGCCAGCAGCCAAGGCGGGCTCCAAACTTACGAGCAGTACTTC; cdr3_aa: CASSQGGLQTYEQYF
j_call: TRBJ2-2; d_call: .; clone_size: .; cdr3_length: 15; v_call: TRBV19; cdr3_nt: TGTGCCAGTAGTATAAGTTACAGCAACACCGGGGAGCTGTTTTTT; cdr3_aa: CASSISYSNTGELFF
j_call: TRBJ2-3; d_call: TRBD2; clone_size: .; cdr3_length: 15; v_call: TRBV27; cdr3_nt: TGTGCCAGCAGTCGACTAGCGGGAGGGAGAGATACGCAGTATTTT; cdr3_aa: CASSRLAGGRDTQYF
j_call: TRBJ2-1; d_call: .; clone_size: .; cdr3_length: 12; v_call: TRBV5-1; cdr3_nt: TGCGCCAGCAGAGACCTAGACAATGAGCAGTTCTTC; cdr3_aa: CASRDLDNEQFF
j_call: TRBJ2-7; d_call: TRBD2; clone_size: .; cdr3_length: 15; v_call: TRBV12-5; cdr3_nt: TGTGCTAGTGGTTTGAATCCTAGCGGGAGCAACGAGCAGTACTTC; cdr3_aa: CASGLNPSGSNEQYF
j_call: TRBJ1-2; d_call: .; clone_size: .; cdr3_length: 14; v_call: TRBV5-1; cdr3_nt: TGCGCCAGCAGCTGGGGGGACTTAGGCTATGGCTACACCTTC; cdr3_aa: CASSWGDLGYGYTF
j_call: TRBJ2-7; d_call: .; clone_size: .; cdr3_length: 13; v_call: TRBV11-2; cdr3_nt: TGTGCCAGCAGCTTAGATCCAGCCTACGAGCAGTACTTC; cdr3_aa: CASSLDPAYEQYF
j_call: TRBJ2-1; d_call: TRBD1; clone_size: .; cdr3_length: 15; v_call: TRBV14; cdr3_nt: TGTGCCAGCAGCCAAGCAAGGGGGCCTTACAATGAGCAGTTCTTC; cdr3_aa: CASSQARGPYNEQFF
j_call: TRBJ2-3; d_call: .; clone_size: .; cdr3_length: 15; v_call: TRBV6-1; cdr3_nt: TGTGCCAGCAGTGAAACCCCGCTAGCAACCGATACGCAGTATTTT; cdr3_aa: CASSETPLATDTQYF
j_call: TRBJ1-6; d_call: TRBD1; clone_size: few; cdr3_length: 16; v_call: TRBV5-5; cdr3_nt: TGTGCCAGCAGCTTGGGGACCGGGACAGGGAATTCACCCCTCCACTTT; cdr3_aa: CASSLGTGTGNSPLHF
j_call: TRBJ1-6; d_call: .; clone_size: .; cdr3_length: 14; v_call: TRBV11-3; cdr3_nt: TGTGCCAGCAAGAGAATAGAAAATAATTCACCCCTCCACTTT; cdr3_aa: CASKRIENNSPLHF
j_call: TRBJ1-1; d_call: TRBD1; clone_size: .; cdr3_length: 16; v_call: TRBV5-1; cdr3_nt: TGCGCCAGCAGCTTGAGTCGGGACAGAATGAACACTGAAGCTTTCTTT; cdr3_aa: CASSLSRDRMNTEAFF
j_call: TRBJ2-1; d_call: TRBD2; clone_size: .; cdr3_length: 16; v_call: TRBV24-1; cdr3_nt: TGTGCCACCAGTGATGGGGTAGCGGGAGGTTCAGATGAGCAGTTCTTC; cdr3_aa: CATSDGVAGGSDEQFF
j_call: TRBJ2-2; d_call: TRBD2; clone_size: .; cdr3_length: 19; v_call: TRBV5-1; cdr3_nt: TGCGCCAGCAGCACCAGGGGACCCCTAGCGGGAACAGACACCGGGGAGCTGTTTTTT; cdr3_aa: CASSTRGPLAGTDTGELFF
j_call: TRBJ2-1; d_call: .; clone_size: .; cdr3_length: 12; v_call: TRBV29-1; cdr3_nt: TGCAGCGTTGATTCTCGTGTCGGTGAGCAGTTCTTC; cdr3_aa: CSVDSRVGEQFF
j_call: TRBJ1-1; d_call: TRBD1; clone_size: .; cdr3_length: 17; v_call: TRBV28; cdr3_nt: TGTGCCAGCAGTCCGCTACAGGGGGCAGGGTGGAACACTGAAGCTTTCTTT; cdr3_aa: CASSPLQGAGWNTEAFF
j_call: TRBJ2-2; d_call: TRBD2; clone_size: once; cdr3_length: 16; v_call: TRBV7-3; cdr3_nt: TGTGCCAGCAGGTCGGCGGGAGGGCCGGGCACCGGGGAGCTGTTTTTT; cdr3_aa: CASRSAGGPGTGELFF
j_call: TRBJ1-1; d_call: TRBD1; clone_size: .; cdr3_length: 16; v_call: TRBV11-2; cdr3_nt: TGTGCCAGCAGAGACCGTATAGGACAGGGGAGTGATGAAGCTTTCTTT; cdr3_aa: CASRDRIGQGSDEAFF
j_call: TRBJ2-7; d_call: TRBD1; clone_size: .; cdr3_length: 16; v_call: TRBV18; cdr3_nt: TGTGCCAGCTCACCCGGGACAGGAACCAGTCAGAACGAGCAGTACTTC; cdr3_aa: CASSPGTGTSQNEQYF
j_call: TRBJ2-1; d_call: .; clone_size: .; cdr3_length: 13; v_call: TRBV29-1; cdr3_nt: TGCAGCGTCGACGGACAATCCTACAATGAGCAGTTCTTC; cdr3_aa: CSVDGQSYNEQFF